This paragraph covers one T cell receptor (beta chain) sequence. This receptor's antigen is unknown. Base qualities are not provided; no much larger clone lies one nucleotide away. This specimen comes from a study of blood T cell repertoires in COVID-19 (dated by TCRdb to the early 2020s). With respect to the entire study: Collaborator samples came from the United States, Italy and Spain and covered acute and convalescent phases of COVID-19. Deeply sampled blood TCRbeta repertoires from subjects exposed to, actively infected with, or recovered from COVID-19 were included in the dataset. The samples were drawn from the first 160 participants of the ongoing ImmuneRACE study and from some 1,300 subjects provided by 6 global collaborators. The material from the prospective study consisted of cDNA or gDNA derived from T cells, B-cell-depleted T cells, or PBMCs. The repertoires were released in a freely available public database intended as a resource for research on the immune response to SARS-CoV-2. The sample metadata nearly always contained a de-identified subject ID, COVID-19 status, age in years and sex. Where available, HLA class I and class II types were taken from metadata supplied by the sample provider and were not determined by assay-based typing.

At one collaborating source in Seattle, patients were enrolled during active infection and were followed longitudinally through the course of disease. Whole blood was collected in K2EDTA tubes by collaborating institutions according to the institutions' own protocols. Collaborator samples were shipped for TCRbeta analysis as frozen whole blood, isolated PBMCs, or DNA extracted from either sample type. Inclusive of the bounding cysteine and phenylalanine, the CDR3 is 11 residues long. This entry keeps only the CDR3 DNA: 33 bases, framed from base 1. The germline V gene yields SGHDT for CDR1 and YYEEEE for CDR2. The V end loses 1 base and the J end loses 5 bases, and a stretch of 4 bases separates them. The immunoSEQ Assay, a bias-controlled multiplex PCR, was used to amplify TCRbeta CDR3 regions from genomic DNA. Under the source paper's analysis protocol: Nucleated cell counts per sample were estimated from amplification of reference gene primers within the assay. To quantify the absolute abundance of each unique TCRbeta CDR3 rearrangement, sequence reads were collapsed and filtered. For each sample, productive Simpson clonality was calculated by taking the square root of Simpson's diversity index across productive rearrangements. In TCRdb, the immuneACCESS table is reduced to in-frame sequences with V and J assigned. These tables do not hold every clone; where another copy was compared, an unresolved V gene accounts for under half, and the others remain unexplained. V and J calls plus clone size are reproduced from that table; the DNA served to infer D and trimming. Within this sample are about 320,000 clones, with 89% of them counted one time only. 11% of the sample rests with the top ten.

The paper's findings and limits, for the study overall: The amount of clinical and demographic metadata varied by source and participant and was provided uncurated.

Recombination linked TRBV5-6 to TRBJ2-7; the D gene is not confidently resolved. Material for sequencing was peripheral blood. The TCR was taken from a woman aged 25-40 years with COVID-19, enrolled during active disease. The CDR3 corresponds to CASSLRDEQYF. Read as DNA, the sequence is TGTGCCAGCAGCTTGCGCGACGAGCAGTACTTC.